The next 5 T cell receptor beta chains were all read from a single sample in a study of T cell repertoires in cytomegalovirus infection. In TCRdb, the reads were re-called with MiXCR into one record per CDR3 protein. The sample consists of around 440,000 distinct CDR3 sequences, approximately 11% of them appearing once. Sequenced sample: PBMCs. The receptors stem from a human donor in good health (CMV status not recorded). Some clones in this sample may be carry-over from other donors' samples.

The CDR3 sequence is CASSPGEQGGRETQYF. Here the CDR3 DNA reads TGTGCCAGCTCACCCGGTGAGCAGGGAGGACGGGAGACCCAGTACTTC. The rearrangement joins TRBV18 to TRBJ2-5; a possible D gene is TRBD2 (6 bases). CDR3 length: 16 amino acids. Germline V gene data show CDR1 as KGHSH and CDR2 as LQKENI. V was shortened by 3 bases and J by 5 bases, with 19 bases between the two germline ends.

The table lists this clonotype with many counts. J is TRBJ1-1 and V is TRBV27; D unclear. Per the germline V gene, CDR1 is MNHEY and CDR2 is SMNVEV (reference sequence). This CDR3 region has 11 residues. Between the trimmed V and J ends, which lost 6 bases and 7 bases, there was a span of 9 bases. CDR3 DNA sequence: TGTGCCAGCAGCTTACTAGGTGAAGCTTTCTTT. This translates into CASSLLGEAFF.

This clonotype was seen more than once but under ten times. The rearrangement links TRBV29-1 to TRBJ2-5; 9 nucleotides line up with TRBD2. The V segment lost 4 bases and the J segment 3 bases; nucleotides outside the gene matches: 3. CDR1 and CDR2 from the germline V gene are SQVTM and ANQGSEA. CDR3 size: 13 residues. This CDR3 reads CSVGSSGKETQYF. CDR3 sequence (DNA): TGCAGCGTTGGATCTAGCGGGAAAGAGACCCAGTACTTC.

This chain links TRBV18 with TRBJ2-6; 9 positions agree with TRBD1. The CDR3 consists of 16 residues. Germline-derived CDR1 and CDR2 are KGHSH and LQKENI. Trimming at V came to 6 bases and at J to 2 bases, leaving 5 bases not matched to a gene. In nucleotides, the CDR3 is TGTGCCAGCTCCCCCACAGGGGGCGCTGGGGCCAACGTCCTGACTTTC. It yields the protein CASSPTGGAGANVLTF.

This clonotype has at least ten counts. The chain has TRBV19 and TRBJ2-1; the match to TRBD2 covers 10 bases. The germline gives CDR1 LNHDA, CDR2 SQIVND (reference sequence). V lost 0 bases and J lost 5; bases outside the gene matches: 7. The CDR3 length is 17 residues. The CDR3 reads CASSIDIAGGFDNEQFF. Written as DNA, the CDR3 is TGTGCCAGTAGTATAGATATAGCGGGAGGCTTTGACAATGAGCAGTTCTTC. The full variable domain, rest sourced from reference TRBV19 and TRBJ2-1, is DGGITQSPKYLFRKEGQNVTLSCEQNLNHDAMYWYRQDPGQGLRLIYYSQIVNDFQKGDIAEGYSVSREKKESFPLTVTSAQKNPTAFYLCASSIDIAGGFDNEQFFGPGTRLTVL.